These T cell receptor beta chains were read from a single sample in a study of T cell changes during pregnancy in multiple sclerosis. Clones were read by immunoSEQ multiplex PCR, and TCRdb kept only the in-frame ones, dropping some. The table lists 90,000 to 120,000 clones, 85% to 95% of them singletons. The sample in question was peripheral blood, obtained in the third trimester of pregnancy. The origin of the receptors is a female donor in good health, enrolled as a control in a pregnancy study. CDR3s leave out the opening cysteine and the closing phenylalanine or tryptophan. Fields, in order: J gene, V gene, CDR3 protein.

j_gene: TRBJ1-2
v_gene: TRBV10-1
CDR3aa: ASPPICSNYGYT

j_gene: TRBJ2-7
v_gene: TRBV6-5
CDR3aa: ASTSIGGEQY

j_gene: TRBJ1-1
v_gene: TRBV30
CDR3aa: AWRDSTFTEAF

j_gene: TRBJ2-5
v_gene: TRBV19
CDR3aa: ASSMGRDGQSGQY

j_gene: TRBJ1-2
v_gene: TRBV6-6
CDR3aa: ASSSTGGGYT

j_gene: TRBJ2-7
v_gene: TRBV2
CDR3aa: ASSELDRAYEQY

j_gene: TRBJ2-2
v_gene: TRBV7-2
CDR3aa: ASSLGLGEATGELF

j_gene: TRBJ1-2
v_gene: TRBV4-1
CDR3aa: ASSQDRVFTGGYGYT

j_gene: TRBJ1-5
v_gene: TRBV5-6
CDR3aa: ASSFAGIYSNQPQH

j_gene: TRBJ1-3
v_gene: TRBV30
CDR3aa: AWSDRGLENTIY

j_gene: TRBJ1-4
v_gene: TRBV5-1
CDR3aa: ASSPGTGTEKLF

j_gene: TRBJ1-1
v_gene: TRBV9
CDR3aa: ASSDPGEGALF

j_gene: TRBJ1-5
v_gene: TRBV30
CDR3aa: AWNQGLYQPQH

j_gene: TRBJ1-4
v_gene: TRBV7-8
CDR3aa: ASSQRDSGEKLF

j_gene: TRBJ1-1
v_gene: TRBV19
CDR3aa: ASGQRVTGTDNTEAF

j_gene: TRBJ1-3
v_gene: TRBV4-2
CDR3aa: ASSQESPGVGNTIY

j_gene: TRBJ1-1
v_gene: TRBV5-4
CDR3aa: ASSRGQGDTEAF

j_gene: TRBJ2-3
v_gene: TRBV7-3
CDR3aa: ASSLKAPYIAGATDTQY

j_gene: TRBJ1-2
v_gene: TRBV20-1
CDR3aa: SARGQDGYT

j_gene: TRBJ2-5
v_gene: TRBV12-5
CDR3aa: ASAPKYREGWETQY

j_gene: TRBJ2-1
v_gene: TRBV9
CDR3aa: ASSPTPGLAGAVNEQF

j_gene: TRBJ2-4
v_gene: TRBV6-5
CDR3aa: ASTLGYPEGIQY

j_gene: TRBJ2-1
v_gene: TRBV9
CDR3aa: ASSVRDTGYHEQF

j_gene: TRBJ1-1
v_gene: TRBV6-6
CDR3aa: ASSTGQGGKAF